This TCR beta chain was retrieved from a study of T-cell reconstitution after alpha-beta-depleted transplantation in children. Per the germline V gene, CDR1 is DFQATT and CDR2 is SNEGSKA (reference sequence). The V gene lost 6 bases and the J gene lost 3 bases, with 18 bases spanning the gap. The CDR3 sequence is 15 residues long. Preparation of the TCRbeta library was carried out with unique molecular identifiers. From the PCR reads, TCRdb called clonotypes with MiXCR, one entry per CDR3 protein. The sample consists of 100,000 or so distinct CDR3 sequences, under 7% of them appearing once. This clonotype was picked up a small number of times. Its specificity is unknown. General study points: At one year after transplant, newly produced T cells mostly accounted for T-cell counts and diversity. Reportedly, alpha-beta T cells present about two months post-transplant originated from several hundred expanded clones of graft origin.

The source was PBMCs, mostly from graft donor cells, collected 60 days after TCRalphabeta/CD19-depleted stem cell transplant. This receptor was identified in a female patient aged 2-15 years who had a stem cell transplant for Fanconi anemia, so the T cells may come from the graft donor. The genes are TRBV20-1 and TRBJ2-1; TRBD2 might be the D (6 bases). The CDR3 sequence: CSAPRLGGDYNEQFF. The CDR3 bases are TGCAGTGCCCCCAGATTGGGGGGAGACTACAATGAGCAGTTCTTC.